This entry lists 14 T cell receptor beta chains sequenced from one sample in a study of identical twins. MiXCR, run by TCRdb on the 5' RACE reads, gives a single entry per CDR3 protein. The sample includes about 390,000 distinct CDR3 sequences, roughly 10% of them seen just once. Material: naive T cells sorted from blood. All receptors derive from a woman between 50 and 59 years old in good health.

The genes are TRBV29-1 and TRBJ2-5, with a weak D call TRBD2 (6 bases). Germline V CDR1 and CDR2: SQVTM, ANQGSEA. The CDR3 is 12 amino acids. V lost 5 bases, J lost 0 bases, and 7 bases lay in between. The CDR3 here is CSVRDYQETQYF. The CDR3 DNA sequence: TGCAGCGTTCGGGACTACCAAGAGACCCAGTACTTC. The whole variable domain, filled in from reference TRBV29-1 and TRBJ2-5, reads SAVISQKPSRDICQRGTSLTIQCQVDSQVTMMFWYRQQPGQSLTLIATANQGSEATYESGFVIDKFPISRPNLTFSTLTVSNMSPEDSSIYLCSVRDYQETQYFGPGTRLLVL.

The table lists this clonotype with a few counts. The rearrangement joins TRBV7-9 to TRBJ2-7, with D tentatively TRBD2 (5 bases). The V gene lost 2 bases and the J gene lost 2 bases, with 13 bases spanning the gap. This CDR3 is built from 15 residues. From germline, CDR1 is SEHNR and CDR2 FQNEAQ (reference sequence). The CDR3: CASSLTWEPTYEQYF. The CDR3 coding sequence is TGTGCCAGCAGCTTAACGTGGGAGCCAACCTACGAGCAGTACTTC.

This clonotype was detected only a few times. The chain couples TRBV5-6 to TRBJ2-1; 8 nucleotides match TRBD2. CDR3 length: 15 residues. Germline CDR1 and CDR2: SGHDT and YYEEEE. Trimming at V came to 4 bases and at J to 9 bases, leaving 12 bases not matched to a gene. CDR3 DNA: TGTGCCAGCAGCCGCCCGGGGGGGCGTAATGGTGAGCAGTTCTTC. Its translation: CASSRPGGRNGEQFF. The whole variable domain, remainder taken from reference TRBV5-6 and TRBJ2-1, is DAGVTQSPTHLIKTRGQQVTLRCSPKSGHDTVSWYQQALGQGPQFIFQYYEEEERQRGNFPDRFSGHQFPNYSSELNVNALLLGDSALYLCASSRPGGRNGEQFFGPGTRLTVL.

This clonotype appeared a few times. The V gene is TRBV20-1, the J gene TRBJ2-7, with D tentatively TRBD2 (5 bases). This CDR3 has 15 residues. CDR1 and CDR2 from the germline V gene are DFQATT and SNEGSKA (reference sequence). Trimming pared 0 bases from V and 2 bases from J, leaving 14 bases between. The CDR3 spells CSARDVATSTYEQYF. The CDR3 bases are TGCAGTGCTAGAGATGTAGCGACCAGCACCTACGAGCAGTACTTC.

This clonotype was observed a few times. The chain links TRBV4-1 to TRBJ2-5; 11 nucleotides line up with TRBD2. The CDR3 sequence is 19 residues long. The germline CDR1 and CDR2 sequences are MGHRA and YSYEKL. V shed 0 bases and J 4 bases; nucleotides not matched to a gene: 13. The CDR3 here is CASSQDRASGGFGRETQYF. The CDR3 DNA sequence: TGCGCCAGCAGCCAAGATCGGGCTAGCGGGGGGTTCGGTCGAGAGACCCAGTACTTC.

This clonotype came up many times. The rearrangement uses TRBV5-1 and TRBJ2-5; no firm D call. The CDR3 length is 13 residues. CDR1 is SGHRS, CDR2 YFSETQ, per germline. The germline V and J ends were trimmed by 0 bases and 5 bases, with 8 bases remaining between them. CDR3 region: CASSLANGETQYF. CDR3 bases: TGCGCCAGCAGCTTGGCTAATGGCGAGACCCAGTACTTC.

This clonotype was detected only a few times. The chain is built from TRBV25-1 and TRBJ1-2; 7 bases fit TRBD1. The CDR3 contains 15 residues. V lost 5 bases and J lost 2; bases outside the gene matches: 8. Germline CDR1 is MGHDK and CDR2 is SYGVNS. The CDR3 region is CASSSIDRENYGYTF. The CDR3 bases are TGTGCCAGCAGTAGCATCGACAGGGAAAACTATGGCTACACCTTC.

This chain connects TRBV3-1 to TRBJ2-4; D call uncertain. Germline assignment: CDR1 LGHDT and CDR2 YNNKEL (reference sequence). The V gene lost 4 bases and the J gene lost 1 base, with 11 bases spanning the gap. The CDR3 runs 15 residues. CDR3 sequence reads: CASSPIGWAKNIQYF. In nucleotides, the CDR3 is TGTGCCAGCAGCCCCATTGGATGGGCCAAAAACATTCAGTACTTC.

About this clonotype: The final CDR3 position lacks the conserved phenylalanine or tryptophan, pointing to a likely read error. No DNA is shown, since the ends of the CDR3 on it are uncertain; the CDR3 is the one TCRdb lists. The chain has TRBV9 and TRBJ2-3; the D call TRBD2 from the table was never checked on the DNA. Both ends counted, the CDR3 spans 12 residues. Germline CDR1 is SGDLS and CDR2 is YYNGEE. Here the CDR3 reads CASSSRTSGARG.

At least ten counts were recorded for this clonotype. The chain employs TRBV3-1 and TRBJ2-2, with D maybe TRBD2 (6 bases). Trimming removed 1 base from V and 5 bases from J, with 11 bases in between. This CDR3 spans 15 amino acids. CDR1 is LGHDT, CDR2 YNNKEL, per germline (reference sequence). In DNA, the CDR3 is TGTGCCAGCAGCCAAGTCCGGGCGGGAACCGGGGAGCTGTTTTTT. Amino acids: CASSQVRAGTGELFF.

This clonotype was recorded a few times. V gene TRBV21-1 combines with J gene TRBJ2-1; TRBD2 is taken as the D call from the table, unchecked against the DNA. TRBV21-1 is classified as a pseudogene. The CDR3 spans 17 residues. CDR3 nucleotides: TGTGCCAGCAGTATCAATCATAACCGGGACGAGCACAATGAGCAGTTCTTC. This gives the protein CASSINHNRDEHNEQFF.

This clonotype was seen ten or more times. The genes are TRBV6-5 and TRBJ2-7; 8 bases map to TRBD2. There are 15 residues in the CDR3. J was trimmed by 4 bases and V by 2 bases; bases with no gene match: 7. CDR1 and CDR2 (germline): MNHEY, SVGAGI. CDR3: CASSYREGKGYEQYF. CDR3 in DNA: TGTGCCAGCAGTTACCGGGAGGGAAAAGGGTACGAGCAGTACTTC.

Regarding this clonotype: It may be a read error: a sequence one base away is much more abundant. The rearrangement links TRBV2 to TRBJ2-2, with D perhaps TRBD1 or TRBD2 (5 bases each). The ends were cut back, 2 bases at V and 6 bases at J, with 10 bases in the middle. This CDR3 contains 14 residues. Germline assignment: CDR1 SNHLY and CDR2 FYNNEI. CDR3 DNA: TGTGCCAGCAGTGAACATGGGGACGCCGGGGAGCTGTTTTTT. Protein sequence: CASSEHGDAGELFF.

This clonotype was seen ten or more times. V and J are TRBV7-9 and TRBJ2-3; unclear D gene. Germline assignment: CDR1 SEHNR and CDR2 FQNEAQ (reference sequence). The V and J ends lost 1 base and 1 base respectively, with 12 bases between them. The CDR3 extends over 16 amino acids. The CDR3 DNA reads TGTGCCAGCAGCTTAGAGTCAACCCGAGGCACAGATACGCAGTATTTT. It is translated as CASSLESTRGTDTQYF.